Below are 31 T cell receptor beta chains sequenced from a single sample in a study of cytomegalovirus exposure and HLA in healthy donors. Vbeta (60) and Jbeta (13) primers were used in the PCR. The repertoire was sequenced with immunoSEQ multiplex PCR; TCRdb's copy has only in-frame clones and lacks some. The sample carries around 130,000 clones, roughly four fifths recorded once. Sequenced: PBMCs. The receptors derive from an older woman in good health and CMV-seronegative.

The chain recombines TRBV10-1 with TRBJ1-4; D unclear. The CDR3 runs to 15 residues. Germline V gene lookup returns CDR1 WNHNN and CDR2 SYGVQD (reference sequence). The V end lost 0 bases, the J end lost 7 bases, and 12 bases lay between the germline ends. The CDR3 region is CASSESRRAGEKLFF. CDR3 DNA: TGCGCCAGCAGTGAGTCGCGGAGGGCCGGTGAAAAACTGTTTTTT.

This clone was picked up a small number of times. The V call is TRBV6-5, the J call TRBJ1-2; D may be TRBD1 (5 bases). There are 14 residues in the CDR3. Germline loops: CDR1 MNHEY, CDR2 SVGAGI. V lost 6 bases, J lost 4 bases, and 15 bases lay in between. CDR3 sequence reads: CASRAGWALYGYTF. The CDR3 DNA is TGTGCCAGCAGGGCAGGGTGGGCCCTCTATGGCTACACCTTC.

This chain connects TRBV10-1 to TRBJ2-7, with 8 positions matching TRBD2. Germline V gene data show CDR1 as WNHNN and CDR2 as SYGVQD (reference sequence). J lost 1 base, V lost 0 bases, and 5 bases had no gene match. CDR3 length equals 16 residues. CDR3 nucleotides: TGCGCCAGCAGTGAGTCTAGCGGGAAGAAATCCTACGAGCAGTACTTC. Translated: CASSESSGKKSYEQYF.

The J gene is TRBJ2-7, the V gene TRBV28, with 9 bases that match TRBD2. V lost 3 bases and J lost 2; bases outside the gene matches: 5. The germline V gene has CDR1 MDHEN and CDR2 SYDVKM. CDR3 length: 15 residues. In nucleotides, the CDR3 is TGTGCCAGCAGTTTCTCTAGCGGGGCCACCTACGAGCAGTACTTC. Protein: CASSFSSGATYEQYF.

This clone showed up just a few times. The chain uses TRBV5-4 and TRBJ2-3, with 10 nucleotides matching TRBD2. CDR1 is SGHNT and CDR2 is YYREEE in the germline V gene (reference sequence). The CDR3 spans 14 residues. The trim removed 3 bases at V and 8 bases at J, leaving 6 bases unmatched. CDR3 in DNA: TGTGCCAGCAGCTCTTCGGGACTAGCGACTACGCAGTATTTT. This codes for CASSSSGLATTQYF.

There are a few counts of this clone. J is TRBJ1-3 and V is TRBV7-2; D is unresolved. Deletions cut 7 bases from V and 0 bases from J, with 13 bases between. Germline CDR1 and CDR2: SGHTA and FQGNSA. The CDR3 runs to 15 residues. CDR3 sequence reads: CASTGTGTSGNTIYF. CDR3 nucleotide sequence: TGTGCCAGCACAGGTACGGGAACCTCTGGAAACACCATATATTTT.

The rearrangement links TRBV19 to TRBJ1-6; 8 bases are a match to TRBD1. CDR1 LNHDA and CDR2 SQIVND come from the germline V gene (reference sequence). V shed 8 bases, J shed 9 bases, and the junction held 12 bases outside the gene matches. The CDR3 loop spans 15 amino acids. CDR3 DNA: TGTGCCAGTGGGAGCCAGGGGGGGACAGGTTCACCCCTCCACTTT. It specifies CASGSQGGTGSPLHF.

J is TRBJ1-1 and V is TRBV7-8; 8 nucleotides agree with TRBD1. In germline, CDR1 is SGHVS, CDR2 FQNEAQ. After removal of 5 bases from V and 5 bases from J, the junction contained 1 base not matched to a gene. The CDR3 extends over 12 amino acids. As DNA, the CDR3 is TGTGCCAGCAGCCAGGGGGCGACTGAAGCTTTCTTT. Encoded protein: CASSQGATEAFF.

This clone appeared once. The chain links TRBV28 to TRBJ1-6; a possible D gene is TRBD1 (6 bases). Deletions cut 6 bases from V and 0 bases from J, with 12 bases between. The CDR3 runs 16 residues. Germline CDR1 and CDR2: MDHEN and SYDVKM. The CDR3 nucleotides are TGTGCCAGCAGGGTAGGACAGAGCTCCTATAATTCACCCCTCCACTTT. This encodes CASRVGQSSYNSPLHF.

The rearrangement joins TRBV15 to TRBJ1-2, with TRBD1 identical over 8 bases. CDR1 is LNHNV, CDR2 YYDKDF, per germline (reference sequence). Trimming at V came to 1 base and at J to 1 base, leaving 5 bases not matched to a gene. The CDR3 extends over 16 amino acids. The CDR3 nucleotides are TGTGCCACCAGCAGAGGGAGACAGGGGAGTAACTATGGCTACACCTTC. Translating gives CATSRGRQGSNYGYTF.

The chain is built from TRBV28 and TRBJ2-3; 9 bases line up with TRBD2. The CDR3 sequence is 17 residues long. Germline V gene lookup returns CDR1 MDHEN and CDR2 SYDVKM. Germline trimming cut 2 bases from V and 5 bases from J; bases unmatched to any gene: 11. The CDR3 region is CASSLIRLAGPQDTQYF. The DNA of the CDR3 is TGTGCCAGCAGTTTAATTCGGCTAGCGGGACCCCAAGATACGCAGTATTTT.

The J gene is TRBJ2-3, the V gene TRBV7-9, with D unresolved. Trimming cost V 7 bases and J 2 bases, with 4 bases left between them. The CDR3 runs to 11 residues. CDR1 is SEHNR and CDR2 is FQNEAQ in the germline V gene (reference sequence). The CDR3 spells CASTYTDTQYF. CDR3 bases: TGTGCCAGCACTTACACAGATACGCAGTATTTT.

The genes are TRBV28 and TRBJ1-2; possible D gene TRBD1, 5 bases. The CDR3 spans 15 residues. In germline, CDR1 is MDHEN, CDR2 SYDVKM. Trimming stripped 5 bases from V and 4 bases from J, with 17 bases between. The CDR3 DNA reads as TGTGCCAGCAGTCCTATCCCGGGGGGAGGCTATGGCTACACCTTC. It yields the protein CASSPIPGGGYGYTF.

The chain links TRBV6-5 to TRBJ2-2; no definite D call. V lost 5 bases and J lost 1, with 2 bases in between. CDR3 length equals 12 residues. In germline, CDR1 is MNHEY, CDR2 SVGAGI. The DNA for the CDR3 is TGTGCCAGCAGTCAGAACACCGGGGAGCTGTTTTTT. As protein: CASSQNTGELFF.

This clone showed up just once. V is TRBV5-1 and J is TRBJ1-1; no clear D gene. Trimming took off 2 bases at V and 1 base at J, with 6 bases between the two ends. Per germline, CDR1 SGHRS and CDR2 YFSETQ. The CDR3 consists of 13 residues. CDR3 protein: CASSFGPNTEAFF. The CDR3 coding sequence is TGCGCCAGCAGCTTTGGGCCGAACACTGAAGCTTTCTTT.

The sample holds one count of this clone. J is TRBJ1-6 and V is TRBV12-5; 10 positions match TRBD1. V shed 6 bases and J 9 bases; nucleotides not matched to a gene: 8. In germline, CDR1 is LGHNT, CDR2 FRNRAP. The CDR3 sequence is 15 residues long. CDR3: CASGASGTGASPLHF. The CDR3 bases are TGTGCTAGTGGGGCTTCCGGGACAGGGGCTTCACCCCTCCACTTT.

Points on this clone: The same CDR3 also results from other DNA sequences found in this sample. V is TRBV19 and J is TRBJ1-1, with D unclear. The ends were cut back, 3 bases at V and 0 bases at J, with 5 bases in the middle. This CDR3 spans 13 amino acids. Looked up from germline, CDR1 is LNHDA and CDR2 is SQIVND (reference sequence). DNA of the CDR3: TGTGCCAGTAGTATCCTCGTGAACACTGAAGCTTTCTTT. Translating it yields CASSILVNTEAFF.

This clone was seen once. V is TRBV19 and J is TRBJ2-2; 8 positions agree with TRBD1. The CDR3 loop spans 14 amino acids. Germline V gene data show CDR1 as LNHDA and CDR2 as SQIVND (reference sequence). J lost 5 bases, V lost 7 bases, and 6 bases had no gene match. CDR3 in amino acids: CASIDRGGTGELFF. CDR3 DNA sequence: TGTGCCAGTATCGACAGGGGAGGTACCGGGGAGCTGTTTTTT.

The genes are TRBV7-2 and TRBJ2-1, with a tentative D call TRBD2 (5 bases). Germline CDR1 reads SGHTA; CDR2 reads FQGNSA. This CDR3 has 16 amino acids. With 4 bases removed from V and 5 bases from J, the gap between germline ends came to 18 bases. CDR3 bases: TGTGCCAGCAGCTCCAAAGGGCCTAGCCGCCACAATGAGCAGTTCTTC. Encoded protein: CASSSKGPSRHNEQFF.

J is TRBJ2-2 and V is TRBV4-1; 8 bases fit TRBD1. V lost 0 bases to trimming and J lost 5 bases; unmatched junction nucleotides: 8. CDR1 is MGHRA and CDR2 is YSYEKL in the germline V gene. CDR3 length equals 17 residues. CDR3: CASSQDRGRIRTGELFF. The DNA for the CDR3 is TGCGCCAGCAGCCAAGACAGGGGGCGCATAAGAACCGGGGAGCTGTTTTTT.

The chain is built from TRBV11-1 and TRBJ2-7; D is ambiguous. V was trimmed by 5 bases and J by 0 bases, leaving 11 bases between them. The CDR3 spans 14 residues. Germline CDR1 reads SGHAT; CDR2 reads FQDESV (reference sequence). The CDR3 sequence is CASSPHQVSYEQYF. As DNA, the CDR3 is TGTGCCAGCAGCCCGCATCAGGTCTCCTACGAGCAGTACTTC. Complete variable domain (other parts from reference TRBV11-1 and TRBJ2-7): EAEVAQSPRYKITEKSQAVAFWCDPISGHATLYWYRQILGQGPELLVQFQDESVVDDSQLPKDRFSAERLKGVDSTLKIQPAELGDSAMYLCASSPHQVSYEQYFGPGTRLTVT.

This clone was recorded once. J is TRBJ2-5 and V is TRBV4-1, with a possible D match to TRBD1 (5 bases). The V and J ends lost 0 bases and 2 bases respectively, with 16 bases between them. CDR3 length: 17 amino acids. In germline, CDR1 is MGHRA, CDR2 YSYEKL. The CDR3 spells CASSQEPAGHSQETQYF. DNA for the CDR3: TGCGCCAGCAGCCAAGAACCGGCAGGGCATTCTCAAGAGACCCAGTACTTC.

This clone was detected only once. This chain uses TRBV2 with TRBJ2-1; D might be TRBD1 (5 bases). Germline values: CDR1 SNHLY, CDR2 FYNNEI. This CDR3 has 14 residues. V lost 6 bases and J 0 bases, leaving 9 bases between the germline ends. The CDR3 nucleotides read TGTGCCAGCAGCCGACAGAGCTCCTACAATGAGCAGTTCTTC. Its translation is CASSRQSSYNEQFF.

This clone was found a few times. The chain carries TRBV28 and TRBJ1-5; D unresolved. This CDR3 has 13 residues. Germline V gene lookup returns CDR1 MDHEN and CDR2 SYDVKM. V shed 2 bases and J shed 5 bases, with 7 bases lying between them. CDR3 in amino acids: CASSLMADQPQHF. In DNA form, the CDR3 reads TGTGCCAGCAGTTTAATGGCCGATCAGCCCCAGCATTTT.

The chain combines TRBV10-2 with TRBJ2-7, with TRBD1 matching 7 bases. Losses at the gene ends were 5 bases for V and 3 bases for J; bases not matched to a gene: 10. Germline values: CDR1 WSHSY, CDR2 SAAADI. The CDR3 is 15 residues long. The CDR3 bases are TGCGCCAGCAGTTCCGTCACAGGGGCCGGCTACGAGCAGTACTTC. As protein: CASSSVTGAGYEQYF.

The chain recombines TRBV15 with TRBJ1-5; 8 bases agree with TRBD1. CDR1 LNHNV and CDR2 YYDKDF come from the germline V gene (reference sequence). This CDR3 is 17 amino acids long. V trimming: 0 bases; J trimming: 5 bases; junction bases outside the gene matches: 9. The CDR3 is CATSRDIGQGADQPQHF. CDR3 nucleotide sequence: TGTGCCACCAGCAGAGATATAGGACAGGGCGCGGATCAGCCCCAGCATTTT.

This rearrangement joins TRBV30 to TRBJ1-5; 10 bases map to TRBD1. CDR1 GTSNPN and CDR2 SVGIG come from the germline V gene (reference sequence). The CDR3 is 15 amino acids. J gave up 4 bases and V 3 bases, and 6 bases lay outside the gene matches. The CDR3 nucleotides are TGTGCCTGGAGGAGACAGGGGGCTCGAAATCAGCCCCAGCATTTT. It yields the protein CAWRRQGARNQPQHF.

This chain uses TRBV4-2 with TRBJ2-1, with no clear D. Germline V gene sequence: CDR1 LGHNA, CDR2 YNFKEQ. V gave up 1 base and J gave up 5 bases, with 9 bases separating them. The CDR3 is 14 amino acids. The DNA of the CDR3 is TGTGCCAGCAGCCAAGGGTTCGAGAACAATGAGCAGTTCTTC. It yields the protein CASSQGFENNEQFF.

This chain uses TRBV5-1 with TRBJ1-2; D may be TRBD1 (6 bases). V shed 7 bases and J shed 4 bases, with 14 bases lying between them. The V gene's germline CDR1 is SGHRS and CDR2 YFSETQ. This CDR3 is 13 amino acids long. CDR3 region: CASGQGWTYGYTF. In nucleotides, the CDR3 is TGCGCCAGCGGCCAGGGGTGGACCTATGGCTACACCTTC.

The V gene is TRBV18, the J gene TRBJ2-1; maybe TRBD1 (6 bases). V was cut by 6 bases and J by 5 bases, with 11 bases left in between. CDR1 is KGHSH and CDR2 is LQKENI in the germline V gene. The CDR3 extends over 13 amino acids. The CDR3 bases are TGTGCCAGCTCTTTGACAGGCCACAATGAGCAGTTCTTC. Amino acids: CASSLTGHNEQFF.

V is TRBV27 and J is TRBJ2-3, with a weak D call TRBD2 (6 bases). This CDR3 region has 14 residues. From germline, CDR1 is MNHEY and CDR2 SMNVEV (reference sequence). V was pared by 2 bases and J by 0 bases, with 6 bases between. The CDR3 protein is CASSLGLSTDTQYF. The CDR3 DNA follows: TGTGCCAGCAGTTTAGGACTAAGCACAGATACGCAGTATTTT.